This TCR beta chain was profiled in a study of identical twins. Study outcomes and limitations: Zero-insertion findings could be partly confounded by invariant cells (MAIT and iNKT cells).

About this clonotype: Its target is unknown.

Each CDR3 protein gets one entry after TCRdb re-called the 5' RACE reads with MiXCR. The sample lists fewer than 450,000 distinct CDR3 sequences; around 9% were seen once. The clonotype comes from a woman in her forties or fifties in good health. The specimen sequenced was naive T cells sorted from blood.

This chain's CDR3 is CASSPLGRGGDYEQYF. CDR3 DNA sequence: TGTGCCAGCAGTCCTTTGGGCAGGGGAGGGGACTACGAGCAGTACTTC. The chain uses TRBV12-3 or TRBV12-4 and TRBJ2-7, with D tentatively TRBD2 (7 bases). The CDR3 sequence is 16 residues long. The V end was cut by 5 bases, the J end by 3 bases, with 20 bases between.